These 28 T cell receptor beta chains were sequenced from one sample in a study of blood T cell repertoires in COVID-19. Profiling relied on immunoSEQ multiplex PCR, and the TCRdb table lists in-frame clones only, not all of them. In the table there are around 310,000 clones, about 88% of which are singletons. Sequencing was performed on PBMCs or T cells enriched from blood (not recorded which). These receptors originate from a woman aged 40 to 50 who had recovered from COVID-19.

The chain links TRBV5-1 to TRBJ2-3, with D possibly TRBD1 on 5 matching bases. Germline V gene sequence: CDR1 SGHRS, CDR2 YFSETQ. The CDR3 runs 16 residues. V lost 0 bases and J lost 1, with 12 bases in between. This CDR3 reads CASSLVGQGGTDTQYF. The CDR3 DNA reads TGCGCCAGCAGCTTGGTGGGGCAAGGGGGCACAGATACGCAGTATTTT.

The rearrangement links TRBV4-2 to TRBJ2-1; no clear D. This CDR3 spans 13 amino acids. Trimming removed 1 base from V and 5 bases from J, with 6 bases in between. CDR1 and CDR2 (germline): LGHNA, YNFKEQ. This chain's CDR3 is CASSQGPHNEQFF. CDR3 DNA: TGTGCCAGCAGCCAAGGGCCACACAATGAGCAGTTCTTC.

The chain combines TRBV2 with TRBJ2-7, with 9 positions matching TRBD1. With V trimmed by 11 bases and J by 6 bases, 11 bases remained unmatched. The CDR3 is 13 residues long. Germline V lookup: CDR1 SNHLY, CDR2 FYNNEI. The CDR3 is CAGMSDRGGEQYF. The CDR3 bases are TGTGCCGGTATGTCGGACAGGGGTGGCGAGCAGTACTTC.

CDR3 DNA: TGTGCCAGTAGCCTTTCGTATGAAAAACTGTTTTTT. This sequence encodes CASSLSYEKLFF. The chain carries TRBV19 and TRBJ1-4; D unresolved. This CDR3 has 12 amino acids. Looked up from germline, CDR1 is LNHDA and CDR2 is SQIVND (reference sequence). The germline V and J ends were trimmed by 6 bases and 6 bases, with 8 bases remaining between them.

This clone was counted only a few times. This rearrangement joins TRBV29-1 to TRBJ2-7; D perhaps matches TRBD2 (6 bases). Germline CDR1 is SQVTM and CDR2 is ANQGSEA. The CDR3 loop spans 13 amino acids. Trimming took off 4 bases at V and 4 bases at J, with 14 bases between the two ends. CDR3 bases: TGCAGCGTTGTCGGGGGAAAGGGATACGAGCAGTACTTC. Its translation: CSVVGGKGYEQYF.

The chain is built from TRBV5-6 and TRBJ2-5; possibly TRBD2 for D (5 bases). From germline, CDR1 is SGHDT and CDR2 YYEEEE. This CDR3 has 16 amino acids. V lost 1 base, J lost 2 bases, and 15 bases lay in between. The CDR3 sequence is CASSLPRGDSQETQYF. The DNA of the CDR3 is TGTGCCAGCAGCTTGCCCCGGGGAGACTCGCAAGAGACCCAGTACTTC.

The chain is built from TRBV7-9 and TRBJ1-5; 10 bases match TRBD1. The CDR3 is 15 residues long. The germline CDR1 and CDR2 sequences are SEHNR and FQNEAQ (reference sequence). V trimming: 5 bases; J trimming: 4 bases; junction bases outside the gene matches: 5. The CDR3 DNA sequence: TGTGCCAGCAGCCTAGGGACAGGGGTTAATCAGCCCCAGCATTTT. This gives the protein CASSLGTGVNQPQHF.

This chain joins TRBV6-5 and TRBJ1-2; possible D gene TRBD1, 5 bases. V was trimmed by 2 bases and J by 8 bases, leaving 15 bases between them. The germline V gene encodes CDR1 MNHEY and CDR2 SVGAGI. The CDR3 sequence is 14 residues long. The CDR3 loop reads CASSYRFDSGGYTF. CDR3 bases: TGTGCCAGCAGTTACCGCTTCGACAGTGGAGGCTACACCTTC.

CDR3 DNA sequence: TGTGCCAGCAGTGATGACAGGTACAATCAGCCCCAGCATTTT. It yields the protein CASSDDRYNQPQHF. V usage is TRBV6-1 and J usage is TRBJ1-5; D may be TRBD1 (6 bases). This CDR3 has 14 residues. Germline CDR1 MNHNS, CDR2 SASEGT. The ends were cut back, 3 bases at V and 3 bases at J, with 9 bases in the middle.

The chain employs TRBV28 and TRBJ1-2, with D maybe TRBD1 (6 bases). Germline V gene lookup returns CDR1 MDHEN and CDR2 SYDVKM. The germline V and J ends were trimmed by 7 bases and 2 bases, with 23 bases remaining between them. The CDR3 consists of 17 residues. The CDR3 nucleotides are TGTGCCAGCACCAAAATACCCGGGGGGGGGCGCAACTATGGCTACACCTTC. Amino acid sequence: CASTKIPGGGRNYGYTF.

The J gene is TRBJ1-6, the V gene TRBV27, with D unclear. Trimming cost V 10 bases and J 0 bases, with 7 bases left between them. Germline V CDR1 and CDR2: MNHEY, SMNVEV (reference sequence). The CDR3 has 13 residues. The CDR3 nucleotides are TGTGCCACGCGCGGCTCCTATAATTCACCCCTCCACTTT. Translated, it gives CATRGSYNSPLHF.

The V and J genes are TRBV7-9 and TRBJ2-7; D remains unclear. Germline V gene data show CDR1 as SEHNR and CDR2 as FQNEAQ (reference sequence). V lost 2 bases, J lost 1 base, and 9 bases lay in between. This CDR3 is 14 amino acids long. The CDR3: CASSLFENSYEQYF. In nucleotides, the CDR3 is TGTGCCAGCAGCTTATTTGAGAATTCCTACGAGCAGTACTTC.

V and J are TRBV11-3 and TRBJ2-7, with 8 bases fitting TRBD2. V trimming: 0 bases; J trimming: 7 bases; junction bases outside the gene matches: 8. There are 15 residues in the CDR3. Germline-derived CDR1 and CDR2 are SGHNT and YENEEA. Here the CDR3 DNA reads TGTGCCAGCAGCTTAGATGGCGGGAGGCCGGGGGAGCAGTACTTC. This gives the protein CASSLDGGRPGEQYF.

This rearrangement joins TRBV5-4 to TRBJ1-1; tentatively, D is TRBD1 (6 bases). V lost 5 bases and J 3 bases, leaving 14 bases between the germline ends. The germline V gene has CDR1 SGHNT and CDR2 YYREEE (reference sequence). CDR3 size: 14 residues. The CDR3 sequence: CASSFGDRYTEAFF. CDR3 coding DNA: TGTGCCAGCAGTTTTGGCGACAGGTACACTGAAGCTTTCTTT.

The chain recombines TRBV2 with TRBJ1-4; tentatively, D is TRBD1 (5 bases). This CDR3 has 14 residues. With 6 bases removed from V and 4 bases from J, the gap between germline ends came to 12 bases. Germline CDR1 reads SNHLY; CDR2 reads FYNNEI. The CDR3 reads CASSQRGLNEKLFF. Here the CDR3 DNA reads TGTGCCAGCAGCCAAAGGGGACTTAATGAAAAACTGTTTTTT.

The V gene is TRBV5-4, the J gene TRBJ2-5; weak D call: TRBD2 (6 bases). Germline V lookup: CDR1 SGHNT, CDR2 YYREEE (reference sequence). V lost 1 base and J lost 2, with 15 bases in between. The CDR3 contains 16 residues. The chain's CDR3 is CASSLPAGPEQETQYF. CDR3 in DNA: TGTGCCAGCAGCTTGCCGGCGGGACCCGAACAAGAGACCCAGTACTTC.

This chain joins TRBV12-5 and TRBJ1-3; D ambiguous. V lost 1 base to trimming and J lost 4 bases, with 8 bases between them. The CDR3 extends over 14 amino acids. Per germline, CDR1 LGHNT and CDR2 FRNRAP. The chain's CDR3 is CASGLDPGGNTIYF. In DNA form, the CDR3 reads TGTGCTAGTGGTTTGGACCCCGGGGGAAACACCATATATTTT.

The chain combines TRBV2 with TRBJ2-6, with a weak D call TRBD1 (5 bases). Trimming left V 7 bases short and J 0 bases short, with 10 bases between. Germline V lookup: CDR1 SNHLY, CDR2 FYNNEI. CDR3 length: 15 residues. The CDR3 nucleotides read TGTGCCAGCAAGACAGATTACTCTGGGGCCAACGTCCTGACTTTC. It encodes CASKTDYSGANVLTF. The full variable domain, rest sourced from reference TRBV2 and TRBJ2-6, is EPEVTQTPSHQVTQMGQEVILRCVPISNHLYFYWYRQILGQKVEFLVSFYNNEISEKSEIFDDQFSVERPDGSNFTLKIRSTKLEDSAMYFCASKTDYSGANVLTFGAGSRLTVL.

The rearrangement links TRBV28 to TRBJ1-5; 10 nucleotides agree with TRBD1. This CDR3 is built from 14 residues. Germline V CDR1 and CDR2: MDHEN, SYDVKM. Trimming cost V 6 bases and J 2 bases; bases outside gene matches: 1. CDR3 sequence (DNA): TGTGCCAGCAGAGACAGGGGGCGCAATCAGCCCCAGCATTTT. It specifies CASRDRGRNQPQHF.

This clone was detected once. J is TRBJ1-2 and V is TRBV27; no reliable D call. The CDR3 runs to 14 residues. V was clipped by 6 bases and J by 1 base, with 12 bases between them. Per germline, CDR1 MNHEY and CDR2 SMNVEV (reference sequence). CDR3 DNA sequence: TGTGCCAGCAGCCCCCAACGGGATAACTATGGCTACACCTTC. The encoded protein is CASSPQRDNYGYTF.

The gene calls are TRBV28 and TRBJ2-1; TRBD2 aligns across 10 bases. Looked up from germline, CDR1 is MDHEN and CDR2 is SYDVKM. With 5 bases clipped from V and 7 bases from J, the junction kept 11 bases outside the gene matches. The CDR3 loop spans 16 amino acids. CDR3 sequence: CASSPLSGGALNEQFF. CDR3 nucleotides: TGTGCCAGCAGTCCTCTCAGCGGGGGGGCCTTAAATGAGCAGTTCTTC. The whole variable domain, filled in from reference TRBV28 and TRBJ2-1, reads DVKVTQSSRYLVKRTGEKVFLECVQDMDHENMFWYRQDPGLGLRLIYFSYDVKMKEKGDIPEGYSVSREKKERFSLILESASTNQTSMYLCASSPLSGGALNEQFFGPGTRLTVL.

The chain carries TRBV11-3 and TRBJ1-1, with D perhaps TRBD1 (5 bases). The V end was cut by 5 bases, the J end by 4 bases, with 14 bases between. This CDR3 region has 14 residues. Germline V gives CDR1 SGHNT, CDR2 YENEEA. The chain's CDR3 is CASSAGPRGTEAFF. In nucleotides, the CDR3 is TGTGCCAGCAGCGCGGGACCTCGGGGCACTGAAGCTTTCTTT.

The chain joins TRBV7-3 to TRBJ2-5, with 7 bases matching TRBD2. The CDR3 is 13 residues long. The germline V gene encodes CDR1 SGHTA and CDR2 FQGTGA. V was pared by 3 bases and J by 3 bases, with 1 base of the junction left unmatched. CDR3 nucleotides: TGTGCCAGCAGCTTTCTAGCGGAAGAGACCCAGTACTTC. As protein: CASSFLAEETQYF. Using reference TRBV7-3 and TRBJ2-5 for the parts outside the CDR3, the full variable domain is GAGVSQTPSNKVTEKGKYVELRCDPISGHTALYWYRQSLGQGPEFLIYFQGTGAADDSGLPNDRFFAVRPEGSVSTLKIQRTERGDSAVYLCASSFLAEETQYFGPGTRLLVL.

This chain links TRBV11-1 with TRBJ2-7; D possibly corresponds to TRBD1 (6 bases). This CDR3 spans 13 amino acids. Per germline, CDR1 SGHAT and CDR2 FQDESV (reference sequence). Trimming left V 5 bases short and J 5 bases short, with 13 bases between. The CDR3 spells CASSTQGANEQYF. Written as DNA, the CDR3 is TGTGCCAGCAGCACACAGGGAGCCAACGAGCAGTACTTC.

This chain uses TRBV5-1 with TRBJ2-5; D is unclear. This CDR3 has 13 amino acids. Germline CDR1 is SGHRS and CDR2 is YFSETQ. Trimming removed 0 bases from V and 3 bases from J, with 6 bases in between. CDR3 nucleotide sequence: TGCGCCAGCAGCTTGGGGTCGGAAGAGACCCAGTACTTC. Residues: CASSLGSEETQYF.

The gene calls are TRBV6-2 or TRBV6-3 and TRBJ2-5; unclear D gene. Germline V gene data show CDR1 as MNHEY and CDR2 as SVGEGT. The CDR3 loop spans 11 amino acids. Trimming cost V 0 bases and J 7 bases, with 3 bases left between them. The CDR3 DNA is TGTGCCAGCAGTTACTCCGGGACCCAGTACTTC. Translation gives CASSYSGTQYF.

This chain links TRBV5-1 with TRBJ1-2, with D unresolved. The CDR3 is 13 residues long. The ends were cut back, 0 bases at V and 7 bases at J, with 10 bases in the middle. Looked up from germline, CDR1 is SGHRS and CDR2 is YFSETQ. This CDR3 is CASSLAPSAGYTF. CDR3 bases: TGCGCCAGCAGCTTGGCTCCAAGCGCTGGCTACACCTTC.

For this clone: The junction does not match germline at one end; this may be a read error. The V and J genes are TRBV7-7 and TRBJ2-5; 11 positions match TRBD2. Germline V gives CDR1 SSHAT, CDR2 FNYEAQ (reference sequence). CDR3 length equals 16 residues. The CDR3 reads CASSLGSSGGQETQYF. The CDR3 nucleotides read TGTGCTAGCAGCTTAGGCTCTAGCGGGGGGCAAGAGACCCAGTACTTC.